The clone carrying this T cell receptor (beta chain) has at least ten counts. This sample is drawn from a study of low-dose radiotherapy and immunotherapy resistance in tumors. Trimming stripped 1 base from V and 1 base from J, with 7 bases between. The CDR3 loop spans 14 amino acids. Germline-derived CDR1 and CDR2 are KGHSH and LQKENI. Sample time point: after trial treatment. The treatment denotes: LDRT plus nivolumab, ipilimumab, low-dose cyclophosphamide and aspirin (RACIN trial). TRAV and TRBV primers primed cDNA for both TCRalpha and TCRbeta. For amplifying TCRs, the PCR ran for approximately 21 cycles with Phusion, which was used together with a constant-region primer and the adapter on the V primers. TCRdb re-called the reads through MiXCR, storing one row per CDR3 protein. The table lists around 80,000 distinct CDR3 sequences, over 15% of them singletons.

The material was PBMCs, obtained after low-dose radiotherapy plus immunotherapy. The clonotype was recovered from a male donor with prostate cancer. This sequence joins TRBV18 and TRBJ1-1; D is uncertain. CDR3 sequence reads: CASSPQTQNTEAFF. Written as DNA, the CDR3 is TGTGCCAGCTCACCACAGACTCAGAACACTGAAGCTTTCTTT. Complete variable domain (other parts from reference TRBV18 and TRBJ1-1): NAGVMQNPRHLVRRRGQEARLRCSPMKGHSHVYWYRQLPEEGLKFMVYLQKENIIDESGMPKERFSAEFPKEGPSILRIQQVVRGDSAAYFCASSPQTQNTEAFFGQGTRLTVV.